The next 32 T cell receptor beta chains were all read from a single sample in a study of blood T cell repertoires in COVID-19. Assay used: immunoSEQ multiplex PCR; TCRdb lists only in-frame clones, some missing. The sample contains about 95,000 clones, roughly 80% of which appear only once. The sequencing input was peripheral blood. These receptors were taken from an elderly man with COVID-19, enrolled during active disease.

CDR3 sequence reads: CASSDPGQGTDTQYF. CDR3 bases: TGTGCCAGCAGTGACCCGGGACAGGGCACAGATACGCAGTATTTT. The chain combines TRBV6-1 with TRBJ2-3, with TRBD1 matching 8 bases. The V segment lost 3 bases and the J segment 1 base; nucleotides outside the gene matches: 3. The CDR3 is 15 amino acids. The germline CDR1 and CDR2 sequences are MNHNS and SASEGT.

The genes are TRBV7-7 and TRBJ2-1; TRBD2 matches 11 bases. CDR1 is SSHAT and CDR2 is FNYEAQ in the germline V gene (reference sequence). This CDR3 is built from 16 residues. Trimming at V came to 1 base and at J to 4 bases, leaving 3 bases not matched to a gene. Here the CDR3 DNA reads TGTGCCAGCAGCTTAGGCATAGCGGGAGGGTACAATGAGCAGTTCTTC. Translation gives CASSLGIAGGYNEQFF.

The CDR3 here is CASSPRTSASSNEQFF. DNA for the CDR3: TGTGCCAGCAGCCCTCGTACTAGCGCGAGCTCCAATGAGCAGTTCTTC. This chain uses TRBV7-9 with TRBJ2-1, with 7 bases identical to TRBD2. The germline V gene encodes CDR1 SEHNR and CDR2 FQNEAQ (reference sequence). The CDR3 totals 16 residues. The trim removed 5 bases at V and 6 bases at J, leaving 13 bases unmatched.

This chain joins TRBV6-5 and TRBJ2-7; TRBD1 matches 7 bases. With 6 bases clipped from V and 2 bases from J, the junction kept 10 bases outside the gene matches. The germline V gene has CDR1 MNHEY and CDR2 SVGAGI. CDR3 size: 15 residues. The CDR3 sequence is CASSRAPGQTYEQYF. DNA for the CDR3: TGTGCCAGCAGCCGAGCCCCGGGACAGACCTACGAGCAGTACTTC.

The CDR3 protein is CASTPDRDSYGYTF. The CDR3 DNA is TGTGCCAGCACCCCCGACCGGGACAGCTATGGCTACACCTTC. The chain recombines TRBV2 with TRBJ1-2, with 7 bases aligning to TRBD1. The junction had 9 bases not matched to a gene; V was cut back by 7 bases and J by 4 bases. Germline V lookup: CDR1 SNHLY, CDR2 FYNNEI. This CDR3 comprises 14 residues.

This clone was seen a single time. This chain's CDR3 is CASSSPGLATDTQYF. The CDR3 DNA is TGTGCCAGCAGCTCGCCGGGACTAGCCACAGATACGCAGTATTTT. The chain is built from TRBV7-9 and TRBJ2-3, with 9 bases fitting TRBD2. Germline CDR1 SEHNR, CDR2 FQNEAQ (reference sequence). The CDR3 spans 15 residues. After removal of 4 bases from V and 2 bases from J, the junction contained 4 bases not matched to a gene.

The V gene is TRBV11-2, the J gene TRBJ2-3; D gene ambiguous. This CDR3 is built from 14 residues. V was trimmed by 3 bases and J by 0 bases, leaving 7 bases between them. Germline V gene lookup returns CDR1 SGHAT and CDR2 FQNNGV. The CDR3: CASSLARSTDTQYF. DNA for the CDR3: TGTGCCAGCAGCTTGGCGCGGAGCACAGATACGCAGTATTTT.

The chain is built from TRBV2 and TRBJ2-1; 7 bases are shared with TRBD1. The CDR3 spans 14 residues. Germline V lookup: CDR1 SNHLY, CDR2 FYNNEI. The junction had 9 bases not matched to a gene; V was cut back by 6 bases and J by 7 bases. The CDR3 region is CASRDYRGANEQFF. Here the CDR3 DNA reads TGTGCCAGCAGGGATTACAGGGGAGCTAATGAGCAGTTCTTC. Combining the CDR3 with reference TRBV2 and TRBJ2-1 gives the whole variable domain EPEVTQTPSHQVTQMGQEVILRCVPISNHLYFYWYRQILGQKVEFLVSFYNNEISEKSEIFDDQFSVERPDGSNFTLKIRSTKLEDSAMYFCASRDYRGANEQFFGPGTRLTVL.

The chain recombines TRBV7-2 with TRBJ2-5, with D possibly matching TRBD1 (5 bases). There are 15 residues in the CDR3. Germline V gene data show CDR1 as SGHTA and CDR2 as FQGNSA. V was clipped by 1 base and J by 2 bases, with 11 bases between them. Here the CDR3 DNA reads TGTGCCAGCAGCTTAGGGATAGCAGGGCAAGAGACCCAGTACTTC. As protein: CASSLGIAGQETQYF.

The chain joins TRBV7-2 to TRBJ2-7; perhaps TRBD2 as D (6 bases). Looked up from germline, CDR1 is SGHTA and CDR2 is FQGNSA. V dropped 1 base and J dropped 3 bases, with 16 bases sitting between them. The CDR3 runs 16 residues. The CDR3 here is CASSLGGGTASYEQYF. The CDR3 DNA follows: TGTGCCAGCAGCTTAGGGGGCGGGACGGCTAGCTACGAGCAGTACTTC.

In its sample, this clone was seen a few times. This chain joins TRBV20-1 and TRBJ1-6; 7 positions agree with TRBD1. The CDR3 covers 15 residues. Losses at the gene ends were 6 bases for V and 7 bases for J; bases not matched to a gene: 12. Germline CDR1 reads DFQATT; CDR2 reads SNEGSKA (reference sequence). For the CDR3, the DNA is TGCAGTGCGAGTCTACAGGGGATTGGGAATTCACCCCTCCACTTT. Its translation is CSASLQGIGNSPLHF.

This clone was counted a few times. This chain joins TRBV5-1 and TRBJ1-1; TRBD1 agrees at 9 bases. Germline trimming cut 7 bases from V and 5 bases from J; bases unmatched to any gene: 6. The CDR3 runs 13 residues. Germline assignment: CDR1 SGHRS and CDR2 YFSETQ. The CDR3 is CASGTGTGTEAFF. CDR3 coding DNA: TGCGCCAGCGGGACAGGGACGGGGACTGAAGCTTTCTTT.

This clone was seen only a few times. For the CDR3, the DNA is TGTGCCAGCAGTGAAATGGGAGGGACTCAGCCCCAGCATTTT. Amino acids: CASSEMGGTQPQHF. This rearrangement joins TRBV2 to TRBJ1-5; D is possibly TRBD1 (5 bases). The CDR3 contains 14 residues. Trimming took 2 bases from V and 6 from J, leaving 11 bases between them. The germline V gene encodes CDR1 SNHLY and CDR2 FYNNEI.

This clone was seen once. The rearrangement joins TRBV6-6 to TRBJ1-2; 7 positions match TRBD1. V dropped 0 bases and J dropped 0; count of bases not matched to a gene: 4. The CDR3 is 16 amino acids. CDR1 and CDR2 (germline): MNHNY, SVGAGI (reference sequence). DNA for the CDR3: TGTGCCAGCAGTTACTCAGACAGGGAACCTAACTATGGCTACACCTTC. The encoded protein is CASSYSDREPNYGYTF.

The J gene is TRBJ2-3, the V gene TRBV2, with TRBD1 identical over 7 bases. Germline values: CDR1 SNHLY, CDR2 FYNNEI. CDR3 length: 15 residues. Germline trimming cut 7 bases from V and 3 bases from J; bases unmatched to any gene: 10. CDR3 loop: CASTIRQGGTDTQYF. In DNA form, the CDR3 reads TGTGCCAGCACAATTCGACAGGGTGGGACAGATACGCAGTATTTT.

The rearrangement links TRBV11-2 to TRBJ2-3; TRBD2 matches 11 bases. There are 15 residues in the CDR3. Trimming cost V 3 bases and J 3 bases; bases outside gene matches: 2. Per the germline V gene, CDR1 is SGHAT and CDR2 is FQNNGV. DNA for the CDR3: TGTGCCAGCAGCTTTAGCGGGAGGGAAACAGATACGCAGTATTTT. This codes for CASSFSGRETDTQYF.

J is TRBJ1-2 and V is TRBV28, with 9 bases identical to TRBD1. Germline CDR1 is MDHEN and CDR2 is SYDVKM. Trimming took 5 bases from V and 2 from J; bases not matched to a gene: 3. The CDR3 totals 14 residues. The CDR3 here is CASSTGGDNYGYTF. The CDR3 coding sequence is TGTGCCAGCAGTACAGGGGGCGACAACTATGGCTACACCTTC.

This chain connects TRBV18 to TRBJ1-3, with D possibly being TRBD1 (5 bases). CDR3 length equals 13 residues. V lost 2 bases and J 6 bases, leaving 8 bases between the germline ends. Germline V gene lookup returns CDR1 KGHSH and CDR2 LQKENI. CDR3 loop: CASSPTTENTIYF. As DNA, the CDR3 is TGTGCCAGCTCACCAACGACAGAAAACACCATATATTTT.

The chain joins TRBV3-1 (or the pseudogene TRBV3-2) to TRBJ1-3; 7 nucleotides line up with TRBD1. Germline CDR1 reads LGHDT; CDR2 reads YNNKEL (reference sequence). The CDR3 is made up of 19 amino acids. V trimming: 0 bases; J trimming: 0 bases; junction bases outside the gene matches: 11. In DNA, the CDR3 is TGTGCCAGCAGCCAAGAGGGCGGACGGACAGGCGTCTCTGGAAACACCATATATTTT. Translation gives CASSQEGGRTGVSGNTIYF.

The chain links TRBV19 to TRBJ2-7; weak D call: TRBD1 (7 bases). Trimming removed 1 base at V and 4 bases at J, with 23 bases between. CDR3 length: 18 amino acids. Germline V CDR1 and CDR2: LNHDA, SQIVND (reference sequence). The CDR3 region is CASSIGAGGPLLSYEQYF. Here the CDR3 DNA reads TGTGCCAGTAGTATAGGTGCAGGGGGGCCCTTACTTTCGTACGAGCAGTACTTC.

The CDR3 DNA sequence: TGTGCCAGCTGCCGGGACAGGGCGACCGGGGAGCTGTTTTTT. It encodes CASCRDRATGELFF. The rearrangement links TRBV11-2 to TRBJ2-2; 9 bases match TRBD1. Per the germline V gene, CDR1 is SGHAT and CDR2 is FQNNGV. There are 14 residues in the CDR3. The J segment lost 5 bases and the V segment lost 8 bases, leaving 6 bases of the junction unmatched.

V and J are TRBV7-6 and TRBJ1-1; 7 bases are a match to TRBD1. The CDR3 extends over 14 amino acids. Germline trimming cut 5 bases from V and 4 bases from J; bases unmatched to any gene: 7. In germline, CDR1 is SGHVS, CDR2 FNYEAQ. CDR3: CASSVRQGGTEAFF. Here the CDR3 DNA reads TGTGCCAGCAGCGTTCGACAGGGAGGCACTGAAGCTTTCTTT.

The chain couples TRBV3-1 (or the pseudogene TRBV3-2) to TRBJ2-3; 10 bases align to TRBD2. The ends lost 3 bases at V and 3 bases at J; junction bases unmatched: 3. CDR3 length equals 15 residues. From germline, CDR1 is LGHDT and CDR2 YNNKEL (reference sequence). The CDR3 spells CASSHRAGGTDTQYF. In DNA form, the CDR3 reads TGTGCCAGCAGCCACCGAGCGGGAGGGACAGATACGCAGTATTTT.

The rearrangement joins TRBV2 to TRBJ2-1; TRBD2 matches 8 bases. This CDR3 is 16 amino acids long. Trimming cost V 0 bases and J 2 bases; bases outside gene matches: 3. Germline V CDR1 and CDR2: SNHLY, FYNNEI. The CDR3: CASSEALRGAYNEQFF. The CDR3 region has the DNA TGTGCCAGCAGTGAAGCGCTGCGGGGGGCCTACAATGAGCAGTTCTTC.

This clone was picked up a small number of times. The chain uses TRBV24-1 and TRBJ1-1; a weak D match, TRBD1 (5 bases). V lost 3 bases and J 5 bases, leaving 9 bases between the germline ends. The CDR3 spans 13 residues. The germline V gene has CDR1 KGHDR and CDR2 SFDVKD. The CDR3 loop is CATSDPRGTEAFF. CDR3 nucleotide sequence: TGTGCCACCAGTGATCCCCGGGGGACTGAAGCTTTCTTT.

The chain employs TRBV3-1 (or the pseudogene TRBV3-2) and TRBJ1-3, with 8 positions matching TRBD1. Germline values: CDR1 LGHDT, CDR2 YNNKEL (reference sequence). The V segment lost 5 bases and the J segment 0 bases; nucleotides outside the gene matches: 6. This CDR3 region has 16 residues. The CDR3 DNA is TGTGCCAGCAGCGAGGACAGGGTGGTCTCTGGAAACACCATATATTTT. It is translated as CASSEDRVVSGNTIYF.

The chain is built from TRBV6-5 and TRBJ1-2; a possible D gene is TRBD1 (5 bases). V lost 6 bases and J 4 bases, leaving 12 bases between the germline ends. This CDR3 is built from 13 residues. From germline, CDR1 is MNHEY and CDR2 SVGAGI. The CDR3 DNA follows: TGTGCCAGCAGGAACAGGAATCTCTATGGCTACACCTTC. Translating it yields CASRNRNLYGYTF.

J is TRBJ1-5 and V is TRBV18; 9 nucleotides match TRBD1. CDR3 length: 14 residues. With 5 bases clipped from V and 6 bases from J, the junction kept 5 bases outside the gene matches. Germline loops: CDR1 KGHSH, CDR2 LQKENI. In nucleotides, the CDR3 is TGTGCCAGCTCAGGGACAGGGAATCGTCAGCCCCAGCATTTT. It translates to CASSGTGNRQPQHF.

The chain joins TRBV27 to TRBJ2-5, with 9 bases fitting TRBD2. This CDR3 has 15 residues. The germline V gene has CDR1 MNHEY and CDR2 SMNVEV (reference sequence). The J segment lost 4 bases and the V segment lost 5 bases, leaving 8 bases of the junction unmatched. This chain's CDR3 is CASSTPGTSTETQYF. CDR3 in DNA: TGTGCCAGCAGTACCCCCGGGACTAGCACAGAGACCCAGTACTTC.

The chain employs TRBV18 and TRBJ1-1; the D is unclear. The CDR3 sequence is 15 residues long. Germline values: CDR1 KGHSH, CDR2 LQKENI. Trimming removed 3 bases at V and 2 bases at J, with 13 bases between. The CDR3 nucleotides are TGTGCCAGCTCACCGGATGGAGGCAGTAACACTGAAGCTTTCTTT. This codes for CASSPDGGSNTEAFF.

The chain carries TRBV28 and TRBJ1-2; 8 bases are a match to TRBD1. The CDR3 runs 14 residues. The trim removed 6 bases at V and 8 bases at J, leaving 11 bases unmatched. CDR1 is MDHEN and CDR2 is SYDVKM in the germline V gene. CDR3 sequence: CASRPVGQVRGYTF. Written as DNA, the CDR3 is TGTGCCAGCAGACCCGTGGGACAGGTGCGGGGCTACACCTTC.

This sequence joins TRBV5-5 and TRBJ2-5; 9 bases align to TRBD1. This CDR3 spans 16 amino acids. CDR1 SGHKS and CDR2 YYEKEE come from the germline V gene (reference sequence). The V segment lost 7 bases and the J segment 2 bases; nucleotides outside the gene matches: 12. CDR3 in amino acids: CASGTGTGSKQETQYF. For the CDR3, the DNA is TGTGCCAGCGGTACCGGGACAGGGAGTAAACAAGAGACCCAGTACTTC.